The next 24 T cell receptor beta chains were all read from a single sample in a study of blood T cells in healthy people across ages (dated by TCRdb to about 2015). Libraries were prepared through 5' RACE. The listed sequencing device is Illumina HiSeq 2500. A second PCR of about 6 to 12 cycles was performed with a sample-barcoded 5' primer and a J-beta primer mix. TCRdb redid the processing of the public reads, applying fastp at Q25 and MiXCR, and retained in-frame beta chains. Rows with one shared CDR3 protein collapse into an entry with the most common genes and DNA. In this sample the table shows over a million distinct CDR3 sequences, approximately 40% of which occur a single time. The ten largest account for roughly 7.7% of the sample. The sample taken for sequencing was blood. The receptor source for this set is a woman between 18 and 29 years old in good health.

This clonotype was counted a few times. The chain employs TRBV20-1 and TRBJ2-5; either TRBD1 or TRBD2 may supply D (6 bases each). CDR3 length: 14 residues. Per germline, CDR1 DFQATT and CDR2 SNEGSKA (reference sequence). Trimming cost V 1 base and J 11 bases, with 20 bases left between them. DNA for the CDR3: TGCAGTGCTAGAGCGGCGTCGGGGGCAGTTTGGCAGTACTTC. Its translation: CSARAASGAVWQYF.

This clonotype came up a few times. This chain links TRBV20-1 with TRBJ2-4; 10 bases match TRBD2. The length of the CDR3 is 17 residues. Germline-derived CDR1 and CDR2 are DFQATT and SNEGSKA (reference sequence). V dropped 0 bases and J dropped 6; count of bases not matched to a gene: 11. In nucleotides, the CDR3 is TGCAGTGCTAGAGATTATCGAGCGGGGGGGCCATTAAACATTCAGTACTTC. Protein product: CSARDYRAGGPLNIQYF.

The chain employs TRBV7-9 and TRBJ2-1; D tentatively reads TRBD1 or TRBD2 (6 bases each). Germline V gene sequence: CDR1 SEHNR, CDR2 FQNEAQ (reference sequence). Trimming pared 3 bases from V and 0 bases from J, leaving 15 bases between. This CDR3 comprises 17 residues. The CDR3 DNA follows: TGTGCCAGCAGCTTCCCACATCGGGGGCCCTCCTACAATGAGCAGTTCTTC. Its translation is CASSFPHRGPSYNEQFF.

V is TRBV25-1 and J is TRBJ1-2, with D tentatively TRBD1 (5 bases). Germline V gives CDR1 MGHDK, CDR2 SYGVNS. V was cut by 2 bases and J by 7 bases, with 14 bases left in between. This CDR3 has 14 amino acids. For the CDR3, the DNA is TGTGCCAGCAGTGAAGCACAGGAGATACGTGGCTACACCTTC. It translates to CASSEAQEIRGYTF.

In its sample, this clonotype was seen once. The gene calls are TRBV5-1 and TRBJ1-1; 12 bases match TRBD1. Trimming cost V 4 bases and J 5 bases; bases outside gene matches: 3. Germline-derived CDR1 and CDR2 are SGHRS and YFSETQ. The CDR3 is 14 amino acids. CDR3 DNA: TGCGCCAGCAGCGGGACAGGGGGCCTAACTGAAGCTTTCTTT. This codes for CASSGTGGLTEAFF.

The J gene is TRBJ1-2, the V gene TRBV5-1; 9 bases are shared with TRBD1. V lost 4 bases, J lost 6 bases, and 10 bases stayed unmatched. Looked up from germline, CDR1 is SGHRS and CDR2 is YFSETQ. The CDR3 spans 15 residues. The CDR3 sequence is CASSLDTGGADGYTF. CDR3 DNA sequence: TGCGCCAGCAGCCTCGACACAGGGGGCGCGGATGGCTACACCTTC.

The genes are TRBV6-5 and TRBJ2-2, with TRBD2 matching 7 bases. Trimming cost V 7 bases and J 6 bases; bases outside gene matches: 2. Germline lookup yields CDR1 MNHEY and CDR2 SVGAGI. The CDR3 has 12 residues. The CDR3 loop reads CASTSGPGELFF. In nucleotides, the CDR3 is TGTGCCAGCACTAGCGGCCCCGGGGAGCTGTTTTTT.

The genes are TRBV14 and TRBJ2-3, with D perhaps TRBD2 (6 bases). Germline CDR1 and CDR2: SGHDN and FVKESK. Trimming removed 4 bases at V and 2 bases at J, with 19 bases between. This CDR3 is built from 17 residues. DNA of the CDR3: TGTGCCAGCAGCCGGCTGGGCGCGGGGAGTGTCACAGATACGCAGTATTTT. It specifies CASSRLGAGSVTDTQYF.

The chain employs TRBV25-1 and TRBJ2-1, with TRBD2 matching over 10 bases. This CDR3 comprises 18 residues. Trimming at V came to 4 bases and at J to 0 bases, leaving 9 bases not matched to a gene. Per germline, CDR1 MGHDK and CDR2 SYGVNS. For the CDR3, the DNA is TGTGCCAGCAGTGTCGGGCTAGCGGGGGCGAGCTCCTACAATGAGCAGTTCTTC. It translates to CASSVGLAGASSYNEQFF.

The CDR3 region is CAWSVRNFPYEQYF. The DNA for the CDR3 is TGTGCCTGGAGTGTCAGGAATTTCCCCTACGAGCAGTACTTC. The chain is built from TRBV30 and TRBJ2-1; D is unresolved. The tail of the sequence fits TRBJ2-7 better, so the J call may be wrong. CDR3 length: 14 amino acids. Germline-derived CDR1 and CDR2 are GTSNPN and SVGIG (reference sequence).

This clonotype was detected a few times. The rearrangement joins TRBV29-1 to TRBJ2-5, with a weak D call TRBD1 (7 bases). V was pared by 7 bases and J by 5 bases, with 23 bases between. There are 15 residues in the CDR3. Per the germline V gene, CDR1 is SQVTM and CDR2 is ANQGSEA. The CDR3, as DNA: TGCAGCGCCACCATTGAGAAGGGGGCGGGGGAGACCCAGTACTTC. This codes for CSATIEKGAGETQYF. Based on the CDR3 plus reference TRBV29-1 and TRBJ2-5, the full variable domain is SAVISQKPSRDICQRGTSLTIQCQVDSQVTMMFWYRQQPGQSLTLIATANQGSEATYESGFVIDKFPISRPNLTFSTLTVSNMSPEDSSIYLCSATIEKGAGETQYFGPGTRLLVL.

Notes on this clonotype: Germline is not matched at one junction end, which may reflect a read error. This sequence joins TRBV2 and TRBJ2-7; 7 bases fit TRBD2. The CDR3 covers 12 residues. The germline gives CDR1 SNHLY, CDR2 FYNNEI. DNA of the CDR3: TGTGCCAGCGGACTAGTCTCCCACGAGCAGTACTTC. Translation gives CASGLVSHEQYF.

A few counts support this clonotype. CDR3 bases: TGTGCCAGCAGCCCAACGACAGGGAGCTCCTACAATGAGCAGTTCTTC. Protein product: CASSPTTGSSYNEQFF. The genes are TRBV4-2 and TRBJ2-1, with 7 positions matching TRBD1. CDR3 length equals 16 residues. Germline assignment: CDR1 LGHNA and CDR2 YNFKEQ. V lost 4 bases, J lost 0 bases, and 6 bases stayed unmatched.

The V call is TRBV6-1, the J call TRBJ2-1; D is ambiguous. V shed 5 bases and J shed 0 bases, with 20 bases lying between them. Per the germline V gene, CDR1 is MNHNS and CDR2 is SASEGT. The CDR3 runs 18 residues. The CDR3 bases are TGTGCCAGCAGTCGCCTCCTCGTTGGGGTGAGCTCCTACAATGAGCAGTTCTTC. As protein: CASSRLLVGVSSYNEQFF.

This clonotype was counted a few times. J is TRBJ2-1 and V is TRBV6-1; TRBD2 agrees at 11 bases. V lost 2 bases, J lost 2 bases, and 5 bases stayed unmatched. Germline CDR1 MNHNS, CDR2 SASEGT. The CDR3 runs 17 residues. The CDR3 coding sequence is TGTGCCAGCAGTGAATTTATAGCGGGAGGGCCCTACAATGAGCAGTTCTTC. This translates into CASSEFIAGGPYNEQFF.

This chain joins TRBV7-9 and TRBJ2-1; 10 nucleotides match TRBD2. Trimming at V came to 2 bases and at J to 5 bases, leaving 18 bases not matched to a gene. CDR3 size: 20 residues. Per the germline V gene, CDR1 is SEHNR and CDR2 is FQNEAQ (reference sequence). CDR3 in amino acids: CASSLLFGTSGVRRDNEQFF. Here the CDR3 DNA reads TGTGCCAGCAGCTTACTGTTCGGTACTAGCGGGGTAAGGAGGGACAATGAGCAGTTCTTC.

The chain links TRBV7-2 to TRBJ2-1, with no clear D. The CDR3 sequence is 16 residues long. The V end was cut by 6 bases, the J end by 2 bases, with 17 bases between. Germline values: CDR1 SGHTA, CDR2 FQGNSA. The CDR3 bases are TGTGCCAGCAGGCCAATGACCGGTCCGGCCTACAATGAGCAGTTCTTC. Translation gives CASRPMTGPAYNEQFF.

In this sample, this clonotype turned up once. J is TRBJ2-1 and V is TRBV18; D unclear. The J call may not be correct, given that the DNA end is closer to TRBJ2-7. Germline lookup yields CDR1 KGHSH and CDR2 LQKENI. The CDR3 sequence is 13 residues long. This CDR3 reads CASSPYTQLEQYF. For the CDR3, the DNA is TGTGCCAGCTCACCATATACCCAGCTGGAGCAGTACTTC.

This clonotype was detected only a few times. The CDR3 bases are TGTGCCAGCAGCTGGGACGGCGGTGAGCAGTTCTTC. Its translation is CASSWDGGEQFF. The chain is built from TRBV13 and TRBJ2-1, with D tentatively TRBD1 or TRBD2 (5 bases each). Germline V gives CDR1 PRHDT, CDR2 FYEKMQ (reference sequence). The ends were cut back, 4 bases at V and 9 bases at J, with 10 bases in the middle. There are 12 residues in the CDR3.

The V and J genes are TRBV7-9 and TRBJ1-6; TRBD1 is a possible D gene (5 bases). The germline V gene has CDR1 SEHNR and CDR2 FQNEAQ (reference sequence). V was shortened by 2 bases and J by 7 bases, with 21 bases between the two germline ends. The CDR3 consists of 18 residues. The CDR3 DNA reads as TGTGCCAGCAGCTTAAACTGGGGGACTCAAGGGAGGAATTCACCCCTCCACTTT. It yields the protein CASSLNWGTQGRNSPLHF. The entire variable domain, with the rest obtained from reference TRBV7-9 and TRBJ1-6, is as follows: DTGVSQNPRHKITKRGQNVTFRCDPISEHNRLYWYRQTLGQGPEFLTYFQNEAQLEKSRLLSDRFSAERPKGSFSTLEIQRTEQGDSAMYLCASSLNWGTQGRNSPLHFGNGTRLTVT.

This clonotype appeared once. V is TRBV2 and J is TRBJ1-6; D ambiguous. Trimming removed 7 bases from V and 7 bases from J, with 11 bases in between. The CDR3 totals 13 residues. Germline assignment: CDR1 SNHLY and CDR2 FYNNEI. The CDR3 DNA sequence: TGTGCCAGCAACCCAGAAGAAAATTCACCCCTCCACTTT. Its translation is CASNPEENSPLHF. Supplemented by reference TRBV2 and TRBJ1-6, the full variable domain reads EPEVTQTPSHQVTQMGQEVILRCVPISNHLYFYWYRQILGQKVEFLVSFYNNEISEKSEIFDDQFSVERPDGSNFTLKIRSTKLEDSAMYFCASNPEENSPLHFGNGTRLTVT.

J is TRBJ1-2 and V is TRBV28, with unresolved D. CDR1 is MDHEN and CDR2 is SYDVKM in the germline V gene. This CDR3 region has 14 residues. V gave up 6 bases and J gave up 4 bases, with 15 bases separating them. The CDR3 region has the DNA TGTGCCAGCAGCGTCGACTCAGTCCGCTATGGCTACACCTTC. This gives the protein CASSVDSVRYGYTF.

The CDR3: CASSGTSGGAGNIQYF. As DNA, the CDR3 is TGTGCCAGCAGCGGGACTAGCGGGGGGGCCGGGAACATTCAGTACTTC. The chain combines TRBV9 with TRBJ2-7, with TRBD2 matching over 15 bases. The J call is uncertain, as TRBJ2-4 better fits the DNA end. The CDR3 runs to 16 residues. Germline CDR1 SGDLS, CDR2 YYNGEE.

The chain links TRBV5-1 to TRBJ2-1, with TRBD2 identical over 11 bases. Germline CDR1 reads SGHRS; CDR2 reads YFSETQ. J lost 1 base, V lost 3 bases, and 9 bases had no gene match. This CDR3 is built from 18 residues. CDR3 sequence (DNA): TGCGCCAGCAGCTCCTATACCATAGCGGGAGGGTCCTACAATGAGCAGTTCTTC. This translates into CASSSYTIAGGSYNEQFF.